The clone carrying this T cell receptor (beta chain) turned up a few times. Its antigen is as yet unknown. The sample is drawn from a study of post-analysis software for immune sequencing data. The wider study: The disease courses spanned relapsing-remitting, secondary progressive and progressive-relapsing forms of multiple sclerosis.

Notes on the study in general: Samples made in the same batch grouped tightly together by F measure. Those with multiple sclerosis, the patient group, showed significantly lower normalized Chao1 diversity than controls. Higher frequency in patients than in controls was seen for five TRBV segments, with TRBV5-6, TRBV5-1 and TRBV20-1 among them.

Unique molecular identifiers were present in the TCR beta cDNA libraries. TCRdb reprocessed the PCR reads with MiXCR, giving one entry per CDR3 protein. In the table there are hundreds of thousands of distinct CDR3 sequences, about 53% of which are singletons. The V and J ends lost 6 bases and 3 bases, in that order; junction bases with no gene match: 7. In germline, CDR1 is SQVTM, CDR2 ANQGSEA. The CDR3 runs to 15 residues. Sequences were obtained from blood. The rearrangement uses TRBV29-1 and TRBJ2-3, with TRBD1 matching 12 bases. This clonotype was obtained from a girl aged 5-17 years with multiple sclerosis. CDR3 loop: CSVDPGQGATDTQYF. The CDR3 bases are TGCAGCGTCGACCCGGGACAGGGGGCGACAGATACGCAGTATTTT.